Here is one T cell receptor (beta chain) with its context. Its antigen is not known. This specimen belongs to a study of T cell responses to AZD1222 COVID-19 vaccine. Study-wide findings and caveats: In the spike-specific TCR repertoire, nearly half reportedly target unmutated variant regions. Spike-specific TCRs gained breadth and depth after people received two AZD1222 doses. Clonal diversity was possibly underestimated, and the donors were mostly white British, with more females.

Per germline, CDR1 LGHDT and CDR2 YNNKEL (reference sequence). The CDR3 totals 14 residues. V dropped 3 bases and J dropped 3; count of bases not matched to a gene: 1. The method was immunoSEQ multiplex PCR; TCRdb's version includes in-frame clones alone and lacks a portion of them. The repertoire includes around 110,000 clones, roughly nine tenths of them detected once, and 6.5% to 8.5% sits in the top ten. Sequenced material: peripheral blood, taken on day 0 of AZD1222 vaccination. The V call is TRBV3-1 (or the pseudogene TRBV3-2), the J call TRBJ2-7, with 11 nucleotides matching TRBD2. This sequence was found in an adult in good health. DNA of the CDR3: TGTGCCAGCAGCCAGGGACTAGCGGTCTACGAGCAGTACTTC. It encodes CASSQGLAVYEQYF.